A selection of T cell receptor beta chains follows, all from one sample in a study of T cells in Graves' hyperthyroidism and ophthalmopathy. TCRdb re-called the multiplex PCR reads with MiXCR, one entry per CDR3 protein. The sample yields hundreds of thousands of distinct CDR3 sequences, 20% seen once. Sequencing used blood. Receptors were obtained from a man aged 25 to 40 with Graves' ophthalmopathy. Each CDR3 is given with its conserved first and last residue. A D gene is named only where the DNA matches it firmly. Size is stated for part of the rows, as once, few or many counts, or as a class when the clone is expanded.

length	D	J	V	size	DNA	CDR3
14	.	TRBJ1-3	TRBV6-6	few	TGTGCCAGCAGTTACTCGGGTAGGGGAAACACCATATATTTT	CASSYSGRGNTIYF
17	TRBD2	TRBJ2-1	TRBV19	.	TGTGCCAGTAGTATAGATTATCCGACTAGCACCTACAATGAGCAGTTCTTC	CASSIDYPTSTYNEQFF
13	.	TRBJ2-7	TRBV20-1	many	TGCAGTGCTAGAAAAGGGGGGGTCTACGAGCAGTACTTC	CSARKGGVYEQYF
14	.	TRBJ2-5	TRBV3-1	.	TGTGCCAGCAGCCACGGTGTCTCCCAAGAGACCCAGTACTTC	CASSHGVSQETQYF
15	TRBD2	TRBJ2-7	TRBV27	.	TGTGCCAGCAGTTTTCAAGCGGGGGGTACCTACGAGCAGTACTTC	CASSFQAGGTYEQYF
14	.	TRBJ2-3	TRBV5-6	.	TGTGCCAGCAGCCCTAGGGGACACACAGATACGCAGTATTTT	CASSPRGHTDTQYF
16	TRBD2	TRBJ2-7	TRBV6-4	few	TGTGCCAGCAGTTACGGGACTAGCGGGAAGGTCTACGAGCAGTACTTC	CASSYGTSGKVYEQYF
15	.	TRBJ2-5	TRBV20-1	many	TGCAGTGCTAGTAATCGACAAAAGCCCCAAGAGACCCAGTACTTC	CSASNRQKPQETQYF
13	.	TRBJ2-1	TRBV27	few	TGTGCCAGTCGCGACGCACTGTACAATGAGCAGTTCTTC	CASRDALYNEQFF
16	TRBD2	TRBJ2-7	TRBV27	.	TGTGCCAGCAGTCGTTCGGGACTAGCGAAGGACTACGAGCAGTACTTC	CASSRSGLAKDYEQYF
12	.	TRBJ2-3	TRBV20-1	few	TGCAGTGCTAGAGAGGGAGGCGCTACGCAGTATTTT	CSAREGGATQYF
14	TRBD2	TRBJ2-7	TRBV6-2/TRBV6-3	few	TGTGCCAGCATAGGACTAGCGGGAGCCTACGAGCAGTACTTC	CASIGLAGAYEQYF
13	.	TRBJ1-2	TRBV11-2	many	TGTGCCAGCACCTCATCGGGCGGCTATGGCTACACCTTC	CASTSSGGYGYTF
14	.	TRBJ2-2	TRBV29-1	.	TGCAGCGTAGTGGGGGTAGCGAACACCGTGGAGCTGTTTTTT	CSVVGVANTVELFF
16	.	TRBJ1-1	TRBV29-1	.	TGCAGCGTTGAAGATCAGGGGAGGGAAGTAGGCACTGAAGCTTTCTTT	CSVEDQGREVGTEAFF